This TCR beta chain was identified during a study of metastatic and nonmetastatic thyroid tumors. The CDR3 has 14 residues. The germline gives CDR1 DFQATT, CDR2 SNEGSKA (reference sequence). Trimming stripped 1 base from V and 1 base from J, with 10 bases between. Thyroid surgery had not been preceded by any treatment in any patient. This clone was picked up many times. TCRdb called clones again from the PCR reads with MiXCR. The table lists approximately 35,000 clones, roughly 10% of them singletons, with more than 15% in the top ten. This TCR was recovered from a female donor with papillary thyroid cancer or a benign thyroid nodule (not recorded which). Some clones in this sample may be carry-over from other donors' samples. The genes are TRBV20-1 and TRBJ2-5, with a possible D match to TRBD2 (6 bases). Sequences were obtained from blood. The CDR3 DNA reads as TGCAGTGCTAGAGTTAGCGGCTCCCAAGAGACCCAGTACTTC. Encoded protein: CSARVSGSQETQYF.